This TCR beta chain was sequenced in a study of T cells after yellow fever vaccination. Across the study: Low-cell-number fractions underwent preparation using SMART-Seq v4 Ultra Low Input. Overall study findings and caveats: Abundant contaminating clonotypes from the bulk population could appear in FACS-sorted repertoires. Faster peaking, at day 5 versus 15, marked a secondary response that was weaker.

Many counts were recorded for this clonotype. Its antigen is as yet unknown. V was trimmed by 2 bases and J by 3 bases, leaving 4 bases between them. The CDR3 length is 13 residues. The study made its TCR cDNA through 5'RACE template switching. That step introduced a universal primer site along with UMIs. A single record per CDR3 protein comes from TCRdb applying MiXCR to the 5' RACE reads. The table lists about 260,000 distinct CDR3 sequences, 5.2% of them singletons. The genes are TRBV12-3 or TRBV12-4 and TRBJ2-2; D unresolved. This sequence was found in a man between 18 and 29 years old who received the YFV17D yellow fever vaccine. The source material was CD4+ T cells sorted from PBMCs, sampled on the day of the yellow fever booster vaccination. CDR3 protein: CASSLWDTGELFF. In DNA form, the CDR3 reads TGTGCCAGCAGTTTATGGGACACCGGGGAGCTGTTTTTT.